One sample yielded the 21 T cell receptor beta chains listed below, sequenced in a study of blood T cell repertoires in COVID-19. Generated by immunoSEQ multiplex PCR, the TCRdb table keeps only in-frame clones and is missing some. Altogether roughly 170,000 clones are present, about four fifths being singletons, with the ten largest covering 7.7%. Sample: peripheral blood. The receptors originated from a man aged 40-55 years who had recovered from COVID-19.

The J gene is TRBJ2-7, the V gene TRBV7-2; D not resolved. CDR1 is SGHTA and CDR2 is FQGNSA in the germline V gene. Trimming cost V 1 base and J 7 bases, with 11 bases left between them. The CDR3 is 13 residues long. As DNA, the CDR3 is TGTGCCAGCAGCTTAGGAGGCGGTGGAGAGCAGTACTTC. It yields the protein CASSLGGGGEQYF.

The CDR3, as DNA: TGCGCCAGCAGCTCGCGGCTCCCGAGGGAAAAACTGTTTTTT. Protein: CASSSRLPREKLFF. This rearrangement joins TRBV4-3 to TRBJ1-4; D not resolved. The CDR3 is 14 residues long. Germline CDR1 is LGHNA and CDR2 is YSLEER. V lost 5 bases, J lost 8 bases, and 15 bases lay in between.

This clone was seen a few times. The J gene is TRBJ1-3, the V gene TRBV30; D unresolved. Trimming took 2 bases from V and 2 from J, leaving 4 bases between them. The CDR3 has 12 amino acids. The V gene's germline CDR1 is GTSNPN and CDR2 SVGIG (reference sequence). The CDR3 protein is CAWSPAGNTIYF. For the CDR3, the DNA is TGTGCCTGGAGTCCGGCTGGAAACACCATATATTTT. The full variable domain, completed using reference TRBV30 and TRBJ1-3, is SQTIHQWPATLVQPVGSPLSLECTVEGTSNPNLYWYRQAAGRGLQLLFYSVGIGQISSEVPQNLSASRPQDRQFILSSKKLLLSDSGFYLCAWSPAGNTIYFGEGSWLTVV.

The chain links TRBV4-3 to TRBJ2-7; possibly TRBD2 for D (6 bases). Trimming shortened V by 0 bases and J by 4 bases, and 16 bases separated the two germline ends. From germline, CDR1 is LGHNA and CDR2 YSLEER. The CDR3 sequence is 16 residues long. The chain's CDR3 is CASSQDFGGTSYEQYF. The DNA for the CDR3 is TGCGCCAGCAGCCAAGATTTCGGGGGAACATCTTACGAGCAGTACTTC.

V gene TRBV6-2 or TRBV6-3 combines with J gene TRBJ1-2, with D possibly TRBD1 on 5 matching bases. V gave up 6 bases and J gave up 7 bases, with 15 bases separating them. Germline values: CDR1 MNHEY, CDR2 SVGEGT. CDR3 length: 13 residues. This CDR3 is CASSRRGSRGYTF. CDR3 DNA sequence: TGTGCCAGCAGCCGGCGGGGGTCGCGTGGCTACACCTTC.

The chain combines TRBV6-5 with TRBJ1-4; no clear D gene. With 6 bases removed from V and 0 bases from J, the gap between germline ends came to 2 bases. In germline, CDR1 is MNHEY, CDR2 SVGAGI. This CDR3 region has 12 residues. CDR3 protein: CASSATNEKLFF. The CDR3 nucleotides read TGTGCCAGCAGCGCAACTAATGAAAAACTGTTTTTT.

The V gene is TRBV29-1, the J gene TRBJ2-3; D not certain. V was clipped by 7 bases and J by 2 bases, with 13 bases between them. The CDR3 runs to 13 residues. Germline V gives CDR1 SQVTM, CDR2 ANQGSEA. The CDR3 DNA sequence: TGCAGCGCTGTGGCCCCACACACAGATACGCAGTATTTT. Protein product: CSAVAPHTDTQYF.

The chain joins TRBV4-1 to TRBJ2-1; 13 nucleotides agree with TRBD2. The germline V gene encodes CDR1 MGHRA and CDR2 YSYEKL. CDR3 length: 18 residues. With V trimmed by 0 bases and J by 2 bases, 4 bases remained unmatched. The CDR3 loop reads CASSQDPGTSGTYNEQFF. In DNA, the CDR3 is TGCGCCAGCAGCCAAGATCCCGGGACTAGCGGGACCTACAATGAGCAGTTCTTC.

The chain employs TRBV7-2 and TRBJ2-1; no reliable D call. V was shortened by 0 bases and J by 9 bases, with 6 bases between the two germline ends. CDR1 SGHTA and CDR2 FQGNSA come from the germline V gene. This CDR3 contains 12 residues. The CDR3 loop reads CASSLAGFEQFF. Here the CDR3 DNA reads TGTGCCAGCAGCTTAGCCGGGTTTGAGCAGTTCTTC. The complete variable domain, with remaining parts taken from reference TRBV7-2 and TRBJ2-1, reads GAGVSQSPSNKVTEKGKDVELRCDPISGHTALYWYRQSLGQGLEFLIYFQGNSAPDKSGLPSDRFSAERTGGSVSTLTIQRTQQEDSAVYLCASSLAGFEQFFGPGTRLTVL.

The chain couples TRBV6-5 to TRBJ1-3; 7 nucleotides agree with TRBD1. The V gene end was trimmed by 8 bases and the J gene end by 0 bases; junction bases not matched to a gene: 7. The CDR3 sequence is 15 residues long. Germline CDR1 reads MNHEY; CDR2 reads SVGAGI. The CDR3 loop is CASSWDSDSGNTIYF. CDR3 coding DNA: TGTGCCAGCTCTTGGGACAGTGACTCTGGAAACACCATATATTTT.

The chain links TRBV2 to TRBJ2-7; D possibly corresponds to TRBD2 (5 bases). Trimming took 7 bases from V and 0 from J, leaving 13 bases between them. The CDR3 loop spans 14 amino acids. Germline V gene sequence: CDR1 SNHLY, CDR2 FYNNEI. The chain's CDR3 is CASMRADYSYEQYF. CDR3 bases: TGTGCCAGCATGAGGGCAGACTACTCCTACGAGCAGTACTTC.

The J gene is TRBJ1-1, the V gene TRBV5-1, with 8 nucleotides matching TRBD1. The CDR3 runs 15 residues. J gave up 10 bases and V 0 bases, and 11 bases lay outside the gene matches. CDR1 and CDR2 (germline): SGHRS, YFSETQ. The CDR3 spells CASSLGDRRTRGAFF. The CDR3 coding sequence is TGCGCCAGCAGCTTGGGGGACAGGAGGACCCGTGGAGCTTTCTTT.

The V call is TRBV4-3, the J call TRBJ2-1; D is uncertain. Trimming shortened V by 0 bases and J by 0 bases, and 9 bases separated the two germline ends. CDR3 length: 16 amino acids. Germline-derived CDR1 and CDR2 are LGHNA and YSLEER. This chain's CDR3 is CASSQELPSSYNEQFF. Here the CDR3 DNA reads TGCGCCAGCAGCCAAGAGTTGCCTAGCTCCTACAATGAGCAGTTCTTC.

The chain carries TRBV11-3 and TRBJ2-1; 10 bases agree with TRBD2. The CDR3 is 17 residues long. The germline V gene has CDR1 SGHNT and CDR2 YENEEA. The junction had 5 bases not matched to a gene; V was cut back by 3 bases and J by 0 bases. CDR3: CASSFSTSGISYNEQFF. CDR3 bases: TGTGCCAGCAGCTTCTCCACTAGCGGGATCTCCTACAATGAGCAGTTCTTC.

V is TRBV9 and J is TRBJ2-5; D might be TRBD1 (5 bases). CDR1 SGDLS and CDR2 YYNGEE come from the germline V gene. V was trimmed by 4 bases and J by 2 bases, leaving 15 bases between them. The CDR3 has 15 amino acids. The CDR3 spells CASSFDSTFQETQYF. CDR3 sequence (DNA): TGTGCCAGCAGCTTCGACAGTACATTTCAAGAGACCCAGTACTTC.

In its sample, this clone was seen once. This chain links TRBV28 with TRBJ1-6; D might be TRBD1 (6 bases). The V and J ends lost 5 bases and 8 bases respectively, with 13 bases between them. The V gene's germline CDR1 is MDHEN and CDR2 SYDVKM. The CDR3 is 14 amino acids. CDR3 DNA: TGTGCCAGCAGTACCCGACAGGCATATTCACCCCTCCACTTT. Its protein is CASSTRQAYSPLHF.

The rearrangement uses TRBV30 and TRBJ1-3; D is undetermined. The CDR3 is 14 residues long. CDR1 is GTSNPN, CDR2 SVGIG, per germline (reference sequence). V lost 0 bases to trimming and J lost 3 bases, with 9 bases between them. DNA of the CDR3: TGTGCCTGGAGTGTACCAGCGGTTGGAAACACCATATATTTT. This gives the protein CAWSVPAVGNTIYF.

V gene TRBV18 combines with J gene TRBJ1-1, with 7 bases matching TRBD1. This CDR3 is 15 amino acids long. V gave up 4 bases and J gave up 1 base; unmatched junction bases: 6. Germline lookup yields CDR1 KGHSH and CDR2 LQKENI. CDR3 residues: CASSLSTGRNTEAFF. The CDR3 DNA sequence: TGTGCCAGCTCACTCTCGACAGGGCGGAACACTGAAGCTTTCTTT.

The CDR3 is CASSLTGDWSTEAFF. CDR3 DNA: TGTGCCAGCAGCTTAACAGGGGATTGGTCCACTGAAGCTTTCTTT. This sequence joins TRBV11-1 and TRBJ1-1, with TRBD1 matching 7 bases. The CDR3 is made up of 15 amino acids. CDR1 is SGHAT, CDR2 FQDESV, per germline (reference sequence). Trimming took 2 bases from V and 4 from J; bases not matched to a gene: 7.

The chain employs TRBV7-9 and TRBJ1-1, with a possible D match to TRBD1 (5 bases). Deletions cut 3 bases from V and 8 bases from J, with 16 bases between. The CDR3 sequence is 14 residues long. In germline, CDR1 is SEHNR, CDR2 FQNEAQ (reference sequence). The CDR3 protein is CASSFLGQGKEAFF. The CDR3 bases are TGTGCCAGCAGCTTCTTAGGGCAGGGAAAAGAAGCTTTCTTT.

V is TRBV5-1 and J is TRBJ2-2, with 11 bases lining up with TRBD2. The CDR3 is made up of 16 amino acids. The trim removed 6 bases at V and 2 bases at J, leaving 6 bases unmatched. Germline V gene lookup returns CDR1 SGHRS and CDR2 YFSETQ. The CDR3 DNA reads TGCGCCAGCACCCTGGGACTAGCGGTCAACACCGGGGAGCTGTTTTTT. Amino acid sequence: CASTLGLAVNTGELFF.